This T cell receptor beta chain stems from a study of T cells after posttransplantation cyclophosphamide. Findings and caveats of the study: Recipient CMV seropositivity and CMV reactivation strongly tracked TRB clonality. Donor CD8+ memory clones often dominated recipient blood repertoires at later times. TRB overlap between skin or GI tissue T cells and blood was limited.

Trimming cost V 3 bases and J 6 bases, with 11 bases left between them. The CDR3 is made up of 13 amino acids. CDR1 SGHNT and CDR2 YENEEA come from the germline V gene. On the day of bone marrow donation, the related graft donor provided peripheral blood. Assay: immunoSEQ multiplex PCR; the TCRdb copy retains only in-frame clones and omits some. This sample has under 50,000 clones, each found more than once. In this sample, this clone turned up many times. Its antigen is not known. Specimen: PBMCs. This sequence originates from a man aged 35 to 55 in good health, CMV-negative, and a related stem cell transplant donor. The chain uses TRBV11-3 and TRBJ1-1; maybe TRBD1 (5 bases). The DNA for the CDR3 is TGTGCCAGCAGCTTGGGCAGGGAGGCTGAAGCTTTCTTT. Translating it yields CASSLGREAEAFF.